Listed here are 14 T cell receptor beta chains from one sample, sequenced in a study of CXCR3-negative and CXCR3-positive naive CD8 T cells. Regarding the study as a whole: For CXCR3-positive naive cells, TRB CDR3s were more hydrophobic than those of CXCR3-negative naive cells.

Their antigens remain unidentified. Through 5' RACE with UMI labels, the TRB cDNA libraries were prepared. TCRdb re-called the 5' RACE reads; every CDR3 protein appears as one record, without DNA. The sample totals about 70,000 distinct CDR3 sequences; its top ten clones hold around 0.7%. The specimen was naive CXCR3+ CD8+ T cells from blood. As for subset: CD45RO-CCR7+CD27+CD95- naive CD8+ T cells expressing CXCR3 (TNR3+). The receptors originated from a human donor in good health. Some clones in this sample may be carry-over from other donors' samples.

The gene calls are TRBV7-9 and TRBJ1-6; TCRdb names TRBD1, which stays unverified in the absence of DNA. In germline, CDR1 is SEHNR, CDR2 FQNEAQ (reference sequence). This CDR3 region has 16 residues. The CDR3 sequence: CASRPTFPEYNSPLHF.

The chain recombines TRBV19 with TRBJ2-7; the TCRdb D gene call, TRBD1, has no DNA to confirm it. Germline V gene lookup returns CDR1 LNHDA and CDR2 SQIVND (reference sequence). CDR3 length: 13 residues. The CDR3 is CASSGMGGHEQYF.

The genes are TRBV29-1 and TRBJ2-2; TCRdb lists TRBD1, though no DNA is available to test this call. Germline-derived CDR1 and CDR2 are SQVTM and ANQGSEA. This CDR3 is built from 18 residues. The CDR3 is CSVEDLGTGGANTGELFF.

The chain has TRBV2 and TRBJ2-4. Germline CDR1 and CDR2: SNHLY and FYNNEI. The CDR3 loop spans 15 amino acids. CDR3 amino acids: CASSDPTEAKNIQYF. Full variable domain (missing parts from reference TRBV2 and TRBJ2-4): EPEVTQTPSHQVTQMGQEVILRCVPISNHLYFYWYRQILGQKVEFLVSFYNNEISEKSEIFDDQFSVERPDGSNFTLKIRSTKLEDSAMYFCASSDPTEAKNIQYFGAGTRLSVL.

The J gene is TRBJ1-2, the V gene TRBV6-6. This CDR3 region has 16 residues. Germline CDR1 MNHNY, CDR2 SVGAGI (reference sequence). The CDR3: CASSYSIIDVNYGYTF.

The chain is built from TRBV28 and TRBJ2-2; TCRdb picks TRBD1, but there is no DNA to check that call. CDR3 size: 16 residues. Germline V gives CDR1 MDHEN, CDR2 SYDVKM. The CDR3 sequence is CASSATTGEMGGELFF.

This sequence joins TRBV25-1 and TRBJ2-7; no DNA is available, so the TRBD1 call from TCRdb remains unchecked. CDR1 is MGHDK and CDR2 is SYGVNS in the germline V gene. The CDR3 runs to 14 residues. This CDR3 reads CASSYTTGIDEQYF.

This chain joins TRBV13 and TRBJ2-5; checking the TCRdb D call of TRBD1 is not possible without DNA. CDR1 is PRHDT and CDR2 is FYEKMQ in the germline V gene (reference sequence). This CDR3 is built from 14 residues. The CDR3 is CASSPGQIQETQYF.

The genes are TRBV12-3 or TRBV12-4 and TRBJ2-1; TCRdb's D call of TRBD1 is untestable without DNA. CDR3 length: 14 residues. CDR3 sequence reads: CASSLSLGPNEQFF.

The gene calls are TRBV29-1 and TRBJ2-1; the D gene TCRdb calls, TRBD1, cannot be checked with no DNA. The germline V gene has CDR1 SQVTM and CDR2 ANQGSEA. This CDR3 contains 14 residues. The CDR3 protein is CSKVGRDSNNEQFF.

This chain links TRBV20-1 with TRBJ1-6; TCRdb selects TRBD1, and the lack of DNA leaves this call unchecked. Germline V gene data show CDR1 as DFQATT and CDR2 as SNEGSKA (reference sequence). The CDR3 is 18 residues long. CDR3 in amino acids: CSARDHFATGGYNSPLHF.

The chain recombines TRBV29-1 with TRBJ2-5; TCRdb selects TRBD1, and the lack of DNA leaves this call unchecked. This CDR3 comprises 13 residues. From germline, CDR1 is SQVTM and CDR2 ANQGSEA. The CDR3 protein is CSAGGGNQETQYF.

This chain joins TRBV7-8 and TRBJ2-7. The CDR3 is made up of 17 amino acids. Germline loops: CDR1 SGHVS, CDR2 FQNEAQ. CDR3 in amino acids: CASSLGRRDNTPYEQYF.

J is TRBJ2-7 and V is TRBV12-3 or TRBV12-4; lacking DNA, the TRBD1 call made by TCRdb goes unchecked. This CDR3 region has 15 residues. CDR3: CASSVMPGTNYEQYF.